This TCR beta chain was sequenced during a study of neurological immune-mediated disorders. Study-wide results and caveats: Multiple sclerosis patients had less TCR clonal expansion than even healthy controls, unlike HTLV-1-associated myelopathy.

Template-switch 5'RACE cDNA synthesis added a 10-nucleotide unique molecular identifier. TCRdb reprocessed the 5' RACE reads via MiXCR and lists one record per CDR3 protein. The sample has about 44,000 distinct CDR3 sequences, about 6% seen once; the top ten hold roughly 0.5%. This clonotype showed up many times. Its antigen is currently unknown. Deletions cut 6 bases from V and 5 bases from J, with 11 bases between. The CDR3 has 13 amino acids. The chain uses TRBV12-3 or TRBV12-4 and TRBJ1-5; D is uncertain. Specimen: CD4+ T cells from blood. The clonotype comes from a woman in her 40s in good health. CDR3 in amino acids: CASRTSRDQPQHF. The CDR3 DNA reads TGTGCCAGCAGAACCAGCAGAGATCAGCCCCAGCATTTT.